Here is one T cell receptor (beta chain) with its context. This clonotype was found many times. Its cognate antigen has yet to be identified. Base qualities are not at hand, and no much larger clone is one base apart. This sample's treatment or condition label indicates: in vitro stimulation with specific CMV peptide epitopes to enrich CMV-specific T cells. The sample originates from a study of T cell repertoires in cytomegalovirus infection (dated by TCRdb to the late 2010s). Background for the entire study: The peptide stimulations were aimed at well-studied HLA-B-restricted epitopes as well as recently identified HLA-C-restricted CMV epitopes, whose presentation resists viral immunomodulation. Donor HLA type was relevant to the analysis, because carriage of CMV infection together with the matching HLA type was indicated by public TCR beta signatures.

The CDR3 spans 13 residues, from the cysteine through the phenylalanine. Just the 39-base CDR3 DNA is kept, in frame starting at base 1. The V and J ends are trimmed by 5 bases and 9 bases, leaving 16 bases between them. Sequencing was carried out with an Illumina HiSeq 1500. TCRdb's own reprocessing of the public reads used fastp at Q25 and MiXCR and kept productive beta chains. Rows matching on CDR3 protein sequence are summarized as one entry with the most common DNA and genes. The sample table holds around 300,000 distinct CDR3 sequences, of which roughly 25% were seen once. The ten top clones hold 13% of the sample. Study-wide findings and limitations: In the ex vivo response, HLA-C-restricted CMV-specific TCR beta clonotypes were dominant, and in two of eight donors the single most frequent clonotype came from this HLA-C-restricted group. Carriers of CMV infection plus the relevant HLA type were discriminated by the cumulative frequency of public TCR beta family members in the study cohort and in an independent approximately 400-donor cohort.

This sequence uses TRBV12-3 or TRBV12-4 and TRBJ1-2; the D gene cannot be named for sure. The clonotype comes from a human donor in good health (CMV status not recorded). Some clones in this sample may be carry-over from other donors' samples. The specimen was cultured PBMCs, collected from culture after CMV antigen stimulation. The CDR3 loop reads CASSRSTRHRYTF. The nucleotide sequence is given as TGTGCCAGCAGTCGCAGCACCCGACACCGCTACACCTTC.